This T cell receptor beta chain was recovered during a study of shared clonotypes between healthy human individuals. As for this clone: Its antigen is unknown. Other DNA sequences of this sample code for an identical CDR3.

The CDR3 runs 14 residues. CDR1 SGDLS and CDR2 YYNGEE come from the germline V gene. With 4 bases clipped from V and 3 bases from J, the junction kept 3 bases outside the gene matches. The sorted-subset replicate PCRs were given around 200 ng DNA, which is 25,000 to 35,000 T cell genomes. Produced via immunoSEQ multiplex PCR; TCRdb's table is partial and in-frame only. The sample comprises about 2.4 million clones, approximately 93% of which are singletons, and 0.35% to 0.45% rests with the top ten. General study points: What limited the represented genetic and exposure-history diversity was the small number of donors.

Negatively enriched CD4+ T cells were divided by CD45RA into naive and memory. The sample was naive CD4+ T cells from PBMCs. Documented subset: CD45RA+ positively selected. V is TRBV9 and J is TRBJ2-7; 11 nucleotides line up with TRBD1. The clonotype originates from a man aged 18 to 35 in good health. Some clones in this sample may be carry-over from other donors' samples. CDR3 protein: CASSSGTGGYEQYF. CDR3 in DNA: TGTGCCAGCAGCTCCGGGACAGGGGGCTACGAGCAGTACTTC.